A single sample gave rise to the 13 T cell receptor beta chains below, sequenced in a study of tumour-infiltrating T cells in Burkitt lymphoma. The repertoire was sequenced with immunoSEQ multiplex PCR; TCRdb's copy has only in-frame clones and lacks some. The data contain some 6,600 clones, more than 70% of them seen just once; the ten biggest clones take up approximately 9.9%. Input material: tumor tissue. Receptor source: a human donor with Burkitt lymphoma.

This chain uses TRBV6-6 with TRBJ1-4; no reliable D call. The CDR3 runs 16 residues. Germline lookup yields CDR1 MNHNY and CDR2 SVGAGI (reference sequence). The V end lost 2 bases, the J end lost 3 bases, and 13 bases lay between the germline ends. CDR3 amino acids: CASSYGTEAANEKLFF. In DNA, the CDR3 is TGTGCCAGCAGTTACGGCACGGAGGCGGCTAATGAAAAACTGTTTTTT.

This chain joins TRBV7-9 and TRBJ1-4; D is uncertain. This CDR3 is 14 amino acids long. V lost 3 bases, J lost 5 bases, and 10 bases lay in between. Germline lookup yields CDR1 SEHNR and CDR2 FQNEAQ (reference sequence). The CDR3 loop reads CASSFRLSNEKLFF. CDR3 sequence (DNA): TGTGCCAGCAGCTTTCGGTTGTCGAATGAAAAACTGTTTTTT.

The chain is built from TRBV5-1 and TRBJ2-3, with D perhaps TRBD1 (6 bases). This CDR3 spans 13 amino acids. Germline assignment: CDR1 SGHRS and CDR2 YFSETQ. The germline V and J ends were trimmed by 2 bases and 4 bases, with 8 bases remaining between them. CDR3: CASSFGGADTQYF. CDR3 nucleotide sequence: TGCGCCAGCAGCTTTGGGGGCGCAGATACGCAGTATTTT.

This sequence joins TRBV5-1 and TRBJ2-2, with D unresolved. Germline V gene sequence: CDR1 SGHRS, CDR2 YFSETQ. V gave up 1 base and J gave up 4 bases, with 14 bases separating them. This CDR3 has 16 amino acids. The CDR3: CASSLKVRTGTGELFF. The CDR3 DNA reads TGCGCCAGCAGCTTGAAGGTCAGAACCGGCACCGGGGAGCTGTTTTTT. The whole variable domain, remainder taken from reference TRBV5-1 and TRBJ2-2, is KAGVTQTPRYLIKTRGQQVTLSCSPISGHRSVSWYQQTPGQGLQFLFEYFSETQRNKGNFPGRFSGRQFSNSRSEMNVSTLELGDSALYLCASSLKVRTGTGELFFGEGSRLTVL.

This clone has more than one count but fewer than ten. V and J are TRBV19 and TRBJ2-5; D may be TRBD1 (5 bases). Germline values: CDR1 LNHDA, CDR2 SQIVND (reference sequence). Trimming removed 7 bases from V and 2 bases from J, with 14 bases in between. This CDR3 contains 14 residues. The CDR3, as DNA: TGTGCCAGTAAACCAACAGGATTACAAGAGACCCAGTACTTC. It is translated as CASKPTGLQETQYF. Supplemented by reference TRBV19 and TRBJ2-5, the full variable domain reads DGGITQSPKYLFRKEGQNVTLSCEQNLNHDAMYWYRQDPGQGLRLIYYSQIVNDFQKGDIAEGYSVSREKKESFPLTVTSAQKNPTAFYLCASKPTGLQETQYFGPGTRLLVL.

Worth noting for this clone: The sample carries other DNA sequences with the same CDR3. The chain couples TRBV11-1 to TRBJ1-2; D might be TRBD1 (6 bases). The length of the CDR3 is 13 residues. Trimming took 4 bases from V and 8 from J, leaving 14 bases between them. CDR1 SGHAT and CDR2 FQDESV come from the germline V gene (reference sequence). Here the CDR3 DNA reads TGTGCCAGCAGCTCGGACAGATGGGGAGGCTACACCTTC. Its protein product is CASSSDRWGGYTF.

This clone has a single count. The V and J genes are TRBV4-2 and TRBJ2-3, with 8 bases aligning to TRBD2. V lost 10 bases to trimming and J lost 5 bases; unmatched junction nucleotides: 11. The CDR3 spans 14 residues. Germline V gene data show CDR1 as LGHNA and CDR2 as YNFKEQ. The CDR3 protein is CATRAGERRDTQYF. The CDR3 bases are TGTGCCACCCGAGCGGGAGAGCGGAGAGATACGCAGTATTTT.

The chain employs TRBV7-9 and TRBJ2-7, with TRBD1 identical over 9 bases. The CDR3 loop spans 19 amino acids. The germline CDR1 and CDR2 sequences are SEHNR and FQNEAQ (reference sequence). Trimming cost V 2 bases and J 6 bases; bases outside gene matches: 20. CDR3 sequence (DNA): TGTGCCAGCAGCTTACTAAGGGGACAGGGCGGAGTACGTGGGGTCGAGCAGTACTTC. Translation gives CASSLLRGQGGVRGVEQYF. Using reference TRBV7-9 and TRBJ2-7 for the parts outside the CDR3, the full variable domain is DTGVSQNPRHKITKRGQNVTFRCDPISEHNRLYWYRQTLGQGPEFLTYFQNEAQLEKSRLLSDRFSAERPKGSFSTLEIQRTEQGDSAMYLCASSLLRGQGGVRGVEQYFGPGTRLTVT.

The CDR3 here is CASSEDRTPYGYTF. Here the CDR3 DNA reads TGTGCCAGCAGTGAAGACAGGACACCGTATGGCTACACCTTC. V usage is TRBV25-1 and J usage is TRBJ1-2; possibly TRBD1 for D (6 bases). Germline V gene lookup returns CDR1 MGHDK and CDR2 SYGVNS. V was shortened by 2 bases and J by 5 bases, with 12 bases between the two germline ends. The CDR3 spans 14 residues.

Details on this clone: This likely reflects a read error, since a far larger clone is one base away. The chain couples TRBV7-9 to TRBJ1-2; TRBD1 aligns across 7 bases. Germline CDR1 is SEHNR and CDR2 is FQNEAQ (reference sequence). V was pared by 8 bases and J by 1 base, with 13 bases of the junction left unmatched. The CDR3 extends over 16 amino acids. Here the CDR3 DNA reads TGTGCCAGCGGAGAGACAGGGAGGAGTTTTAACTATGGCTACACCTTC. It translates to CASGETGRSFNYGYTF.

V and J are TRBV27 and TRBJ2-7; D may be TRBD2 (6 bases). The germline V and J ends were trimmed by 2 bases and 2 bases, with 10 bases remaining between them. Germline V gene lookup returns CDR1 MNHEY and CDR2 SMNVEV (reference sequence). CDR3 length equals 14 residues. CDR3: CASSLRPGAYEQYF. The CDR3 DNA reads as TGTGCCAGCAGTTTACGCCCGGGAGCCTACGAGCAGTACTTC.

The chain links TRBV2 to TRBJ2-7; tentative D call: TRBD1 (5 bases). V lost 4 bases and J 4 bases, leaving 11 bases between the germline ends. Looked up from germline, CDR1 is SNHLY and CDR2 is FYNNEI. This CDR3 spans 13 amino acids. CDR3 sequence reads: CASSGQKDYEQYF. The CDR3 nucleotides are TGTGCCAGCAGTGGACAGAAAGATTACGAGCAGTACTTC.

J is TRBJ2-7 and V is TRBV11-2, with 7 bases lining up with TRBD1. The germline V gene has CDR1 SGHAT and CDR2 FQNNGV. Trimming took 7 bases from V and 3 from J; bases not matched to a gene: 9. This CDR3 is 14 amino acids long. CDR3 coding DNA: TGTGCCAGCAACCAGGGACAGAATTACTACGAGCAGTACTTC. Its protein is CASNQGQNYYEQYF. The complete variable domain, with remaining parts taken from reference TRBV11-2 and TRBJ2-7, reads EAGVAQSPRYKIIEKRQSVAFWCNPISGHATLYWYQQILGQGPKLLIQFQNNGVVDDSQLPKDRFSAERLKGVDSTLKIQPAKLEDSAVYLCASNQGQNYYEQYFGPGTRLTVT.